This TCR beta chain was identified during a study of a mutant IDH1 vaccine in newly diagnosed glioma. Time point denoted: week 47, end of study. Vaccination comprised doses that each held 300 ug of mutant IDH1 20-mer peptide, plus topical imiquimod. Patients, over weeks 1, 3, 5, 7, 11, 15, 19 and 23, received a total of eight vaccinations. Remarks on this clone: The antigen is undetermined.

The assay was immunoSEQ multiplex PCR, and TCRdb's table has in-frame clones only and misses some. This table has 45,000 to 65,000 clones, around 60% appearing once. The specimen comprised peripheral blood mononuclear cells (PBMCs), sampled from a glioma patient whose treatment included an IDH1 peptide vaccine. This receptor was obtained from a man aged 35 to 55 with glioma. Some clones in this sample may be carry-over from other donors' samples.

CDR3 in amino acids: CAWSGLEGHTQYF. The DNA for the CDR3 is TGTGCCTGGAGTGGACTAGAAGGGCATACGCAGTATTTT. This chain links TRBV30 with TRBJ2-3; possible D gene TRBD2, 6 bases. V gave up 1 base and J gave up 7 bases, with 12 bases separating them. In germline, CDR1 is GTSNPN, CDR2 SVGIG (reference sequence). The CDR3 length is 13 residues.